Each of the 30 T cell receptor beta chains below was sequenced from the same sample in a study of PD-L1 blockade in urothelial cancer. The time point: pretreatment peripheral blood. The table came from immunoSEQ multiplex PCR; TCRdb's copy has only in-frame clones and leaves some out. In the table there are approximately 90,000 clones, more than 75% of which are singletons. Sequences were derived from PBMCs, sampled around atezolizumab (anti-PD-L1) treatment. Receptor source: a man in his sixties with urothelial cancer.

Here the CDR3 DNA reads TGTGCCTGGAGTACCGGGGGAGTCGCAGATACGCAGTATTTT. This gives the protein CAWSTGGVADTQYF. V usage is TRBV30 and J usage is TRBJ2-3; the D gene is possibly TRBD2 (6 bases). Trimming cost V 2 bases and J 4 bases, with 13 bases left between them. This CDR3 region has 14 residues. Germline V gives CDR1 GTSNPN, CDR2 SVGIG (reference sequence).

The chain joins TRBV5-1 to TRBJ1-1, with D maybe TRBD1 (5 bases). Germline V gene sequence: CDR1 SGHRS, CDR2 YFSETQ. V lost 3 bases, J lost 2 bases, and 14 bases lay in between. The CDR3 extends over 15 amino acids. CDR3 in amino acids: CASSSGVDRNTEAFF. In nucleotides, the CDR3 is TGCGCCAGCAGCTCTGGCGTTGACAGAAACACTGAAGCTTTCTTT.

The chain couples TRBV9 to TRBJ2-7, with 9 bases aligning to TRBD2. The CDR3 runs 14 residues. Germline values: CDR1 SGDLS, CDR2 YYNGEE. Trimming cost V 3 bases and J 2 bases; bases outside gene matches: 3. The CDR3 coding sequence is TGTGCCAGCAGCGCCCTAGCGGGAACCTACGAGCAGTACTTC. This translates into CASSALAGTYEQYF.

The V and J genes are TRBV5-4 and TRBJ1-2; no definite D call. The CDR3 has 13 amino acids. Per the germline V gene, CDR1 is SGHNT and CDR2 is YYREEE (reference sequence). The V and J ends lost 2 bases and 2 bases respectively, with 7 bases between them. The CDR3 coding sequence is TGTGCCAGCAGCTTCGACGGGAACTATGGCTACACCTTC. Translating it yields CASSFDGNYGYTF. Full variable domain (outside the CDR3, taken from reference TRBV5-4 and TRBJ1-2): ETGVTQSPTHLIKTRGQQVTLRCSSQSGHNTVSWYQQALGQGPQFIFQYYREEENGRGNFPPRFSGLQFPNYSSELNVNALELDDSALYLCASSFDGNYGYTFGSGTRLTVV.

This chain connects TRBV19 to TRBJ1-1; D is unresolved. The CDR3 runs 13 residues. In germline, CDR1 is LNHDA, CDR2 SQIVND (reference sequence). V was cut by 6 bases and J by 0 bases, with 8 bases left in between. This CDR3 is CASSPTVNTEAFF. CDR3 in DNA: TGTGCCAGTAGCCCAACAGTGAACACTGAAGCTTTCTTT.

This chain joins TRBV4-1 and TRBJ1-2; D possibly corresponds to TRBD1 (5 bases). CDR1 and CDR2 (germline): MGHRA, YSYEKL. The CDR3 contains 16 residues. Trimming removed 4 bases at V and 0 bases at J, with 15 bases between. CDR3 residues: CASSPLSSRANYGYTF. The CDR3 bases are TGCGCCAGCAGCCCCCTCTCCAGCAGGGCTAACTATGGCTACACCTTC.

This chain joins TRBV5-1 and TRBJ1-1, with 7 bases matching TRBD1. Germline CDR1 SGHRS, CDR2 YFSETQ. Trimming took 2 bases from V and 6 from J; bases not matched to a gene: 4. The CDR3 totals 13 residues. In nucleotides, the CDR3 is TGCGCCAGCAGCTTTGGGGACAGCTCTGAAGCTTTCTTT. It is translated as CASSFGDSSEAFF.

The rearrangement uses TRBV25-1 and TRBJ1-4, with 10 positions matching TRBD1. The length of the CDR3 is 16 residues. Germline V gene data show CDR1 as MGHDK and CDR2 as SYGVNS. With 5 bases clipped from V and 7 bases from J, the junction kept 10 bases outside the gene matches. CDR3 DNA: TGTGCCAGCAGTCCTCCCGGACAGGGGGGGCTTGAAAAACTGTTTTTT. As protein: CASSPPGQGGLEKLFF.

This chain joins TRBV11-3 and TRBJ2-5; 8 bases line up with TRBD1. In germline, CDR1 is SGHNT, CDR2 YENEEA. The CDR3 runs to 16 residues. V was clipped by 4 bases and J by 5 bases; unmatched bases: 12. CDR3 loop: CASSSTPGGRGETQYF. The DNA of the CDR3 is TGTGCCAGCAGCTCCACCCCAGGGGGCCGGGGGGAGACCCAGTACTTC. The whole variable domain, remainder taken from reference TRBV11-3 and TRBJ2-5, is EAGVVQSPRYKIIEKKQPVAFWCNPISGHNTLYWYLQNLGQGPELLIRYENEEAVDDSQLPKDRFSAERLKGVDSTLKIQPAELGDSAVYLCASSSTPGGRGETQYFGPGTRLLVL.

CDR3 sequence reads: CATFRQGRAGSSYEQYF. DNA of the CDR3: TGTGCCACTTTCAGACAGGGGAGGGCCGGGAGCTCCTACGAGCAGTACTTC. The gene calls are TRBV19 and TRBJ2-7; TRBD1 is a possible D gene (8 bases). The CDR3 totals 17 residues. Germline CDR1 reads LNHDA; CDR2 reads SQIVND (reference sequence). V lost 10 bases and J lost 0, with 25 bases in between. Filled out from reference TRBV19 and TRBJ2-7, the complete variable domain reads DGGITQSPKYLFRKEGQNVTLSCEQNLNHDAMYWYRQDPGQGLRLIYYSQIVNDFQKGDIAEGYSVSREKKESFPLTVTSAQKNPTAFYLCATFRQGRAGSSYEQYFGPGTRLTVT.

This clone was recorded once. V is TRBV15 and J is TRBJ1-4; 9 bases align to TRBD1. CDR3 size: 14 residues. The V and J ends lost 5 bases and 6 bases, in that order; junction bases with no gene match: 4. Germline values: CDR1 LNHNV, CDR2 YYDKDF (reference sequence). The CDR3 region is CATSGTGGDEKLFF. CDR3 in DNA: TGTGCCACCAGCGGAACAGGGGGCGATGAAAAACTGTTTTTT.

Points on this clone: At one end, the junction sequence differs from germline, possibly due to a read error. The CDR3 loop reads CASRIGLVGSDTQYF. The DNA of the CDR3 is TGTGCCAGTAGGATAGGACTTGTCGGGTCAGATACGCAGTATTTT. The gene calls are TRBV19 and TRBJ2-3; D perhaps matches TRBD2 (5 bases). There are 15 residues in the CDR3. Germline CDR1 and CDR2: LNHDA and SQIVND (reference sequence).

This chain uses TRBV2 with TRBJ1-1; D may be TRBD1 (5 bases). The CDR3 has 12 residues. Trimming left V 6 bases short and J 8 bases short, with 13 bases between. Germline-derived CDR1 and CDR2 are SNHLY and FYNNEI. CDR3 coding DNA: TGTGCCAGCAGCGATCAGGGCCAGGAAGCTTTCTTT. Its translation: CASSDQGQEAFF.

This chain joins TRBV10-3 and TRBJ2-1, with D unresolved. The CDR3 covers 14 residues. V was shortened by 0 bases and J by 4 bases, with 7 bases between the two germline ends. The germline V gene encodes CDR1 ENHRY and CDR2 SYGVKD. CDR3 loop: CAISESAGYNEQFF. The CDR3, as DNA: TGTGCCATCAGTGAGTCAGCCGGGTACAATGAGCAGTTCTTC.

The genes are TRBV2 and TRBJ1-2; D unresolved. CDR1 and CDR2 (germline): SNHLY, FYNNEI. V lost 4 bases and J 8 bases, leaving 14 bases between the germline ends. The CDR3 extends over 13 amino acids. The CDR3 DNA reads as TGTGCCAGCAGTGGTGACGGGTCTCGAGGCTACACCTTC. Its translation: CASSGDGSRGYTF.

V gene TRBV5-4 combines with J gene TRBJ2-7; 7 bases map to TRBD1. The V and J ends lost 1 base and 2 bases, in that order; junction bases with no gene match: 6. Germline V gives CDR1 SGHNT, CDR2 YYREEE (reference sequence). The CDR3 runs to 15 residues. The CDR3 loop is CASSLPSGGAYEQYF. DNA for the CDR3: TGTGCCAGCAGCTTGCCGTCAGGGGGAGCCTACGAGCAGTACTTC.

The chain combines TRBV27 with TRBJ2-7; 12 bases align to TRBD2. The CDR3 has 15 residues. Germline CDR1 MNHEY, CDR2 SMNVEV (reference sequence). V was pared by 5 bases and J by 7 bases, with 9 bases of the junction left unmatched. The CDR3 nucleotides are TGTGCCAGCAGTGCCCCGACTAGCGGGAGAATGGAGCAGTACTTC. It codes for CASSAPTSGRMEQYF.

The chain joins TRBV19 to TRBJ1-2, with D perhaps TRBD1 (5 bases). Germline assignment: CDR1 LNHDA and CDR2 SQIVND (reference sequence). V was shortened by 3 bases and J by 6 bases, with 17 bases between the two germline ends. This CDR3 spans 15 amino acids. This chain's CDR3 is CASSITGPARNGYTF. CDR3 bases: TGTGCCAGTAGTATCACAGGCCCTGCTAGGAATGGCTACACCTTC.

The chain couples TRBV18 to TRBJ2-3; 7 bases agree with TRBD1. This CDR3 has 15 residues. V dropped 5 bases and J dropped 0; count of bases not matched to a gene: 5. The germline V gene has CDR1 KGHSH and CDR2 LQKENI. The CDR3: CASSTNRGSTDTQYF. DNA for the CDR3: TGTGCCAGCTCAACTAACAGGGGAAGCACAGATACGCAGTATTTT.

This clone was seen a single time. The chain joins TRBV6-5 to TRBJ1-2, with D maybe TRBD1 (6 bases). The V gene's germline CDR1 is MNHEY and CDR2 SVGAGI. V gave up 6 bases and J gave up 0 bases, with 11 bases separating them. The CDR3 is 14 amino acids. Written as DNA, the CDR3 is TGTGCCAGCAGCCAGGGGTCGGCTAACTATGGCTACACCTTC. Translated: CASSQGSANYGYTF.

The V call is TRBV5-5, the J call TRBJ1-2; D remains unclear. Germline CDR1 and CDR2: SGHKS and YYEKEE (reference sequence). The V end lost 4 bases, the J end lost 4 bases, and 8 bases lay between the germline ends. This CDR3 has 12 residues. The CDR3 here is CASSREGYGYTF. Here the CDR3 DNA reads TGTGCCAGCAGCCGCGAGGGCTATGGCTACACCTTC.

The rearrangement joins TRBV29-1 to TRBJ2-7, with D tentatively TRBD2 (5 bases). The CDR3 totals 12 residues. Deletions cut 5 bases from V and 6 bases from J, with 14 bases between. Germline V gene sequence: CDR1 SQVTM, CDR2 ANQGSEA. CDR3 nucleotides: TGCAGCGTTTTAAAAGTTAGCGCCGAGCAGTACTTC. Encoded protein: CSVLKVSAEQYF.

This clone was seen more than once but under ten times. V gene TRBV6-1 combines with J gene TRBJ1-3, with D perhaps matching TRBD1 (6 bases). CDR1 and CDR2 (germline): MNHNS, SASEGT. The CDR3 has 14 residues. V was cut by 7 bases and J by 0 bases, with 10 bases left in between. The CDR3 nucleotides are TGTGCCAGCAAGGGACACCTCTCTGGAAACACCATATATTTT. Translated, it gives CASKGHLSGNTIYF.

This clone has a single count. The J gene is TRBJ1-5, the V gene TRBV2; perhaps TRBD1 as D (6 bases). Trimming pared 1 base from V and 0 bases from J, leaving 19 bases between. CDR3 length equals 19 residues. CDR1 is SNHLY and CDR2 is FYNNEI in the germline V gene. For the CDR3, the DNA is TGTGCCAGCAGTGAAGACCCCTCGGGGCAGGGACATAGCAATCAGCCCCAGCATTTT. It translates to CASSEDPSGQGHSNQPQHF.

DNA of the CDR3: TGTGCCAGCAGTTACTCGGGGGGTGAGCAGTTCTTC. Amino acid sequence: CASSYSGGEQFF. The chain carries TRBV6-6 and TRBJ2-1; D possibly corresponds to TRBD2 (6 bases). Germline V gene data show CDR1 as MNHNY and CDR2 as SVGAGI (reference sequence). V was shortened by 0 bases and J by 9 bases, with 6 bases between the two germline ends. This CDR3 spans 12 amino acids.

The rearrangement uses TRBV6-9 and TRBJ2-7, with 10 bases aligning to TRBD1. The CDR3 has 20 amino acids. Germline CDR1 and CDR2: MNHGY and SVAAGI. V lost 0 bases, J lost 3 bases, and 17 bases stayed unmatched. The CDR3 DNA sequence: TGTGCCAGCAGTTATTCGAATGGTGTACGGGACAGGGGACGTAGCTACGAGCAGTACTTC. The encoded protein is CASSYSNGVRDRGRSYEQYF.

The rearrangement links TRBV6-1 to TRBJ2-5; 12 nucleotides match TRBD2. Germline-derived CDR1 and CDR2 are MNHNS and SASEGT. The CDR3 runs 15 residues. V was clipped by 5 bases and J by 5 bases; unmatched bases: 6. The DNA for the CDR3 is TGTGCCAGCAGTCTACTAGCGGGGGGTGGTGAGACCCAGTACTTC. Its translation: CASSLLAGGGETQYF.

The genes are TRBV29-1 and TRBJ2-5, with 7 bases identical to TRBD1. CDR1 is SQVTM, CDR2 ANQGSEA, per germline. The CDR3 has 13 residues. The ends lost 5 bases at V and 1 base at J; junction bases unmatched: 4. The CDR3 nucleotides are TGCAGCGTTTATCGACAGGGCCAAGAGACCCAGTACTTC. Protein: CSVYRQGQETQYF.

The genes are TRBV5-1 and TRBJ1-3, with D hard to call. Per germline, CDR1 SGHRS and CDR2 YFSETQ. The CDR3 totals 17 residues. V was trimmed by 3 bases and J by 1 base, leaving 17 bases between them. The CDR3 loop is CASSSSFFGFSGNTIYF. The CDR3, as DNA: TGCGCCAGCAGCTCGAGTTTCTTCGGGTTTTCTGGAAACACCATATATTTT.

This clone showed up just once. The chain couples TRBV9 to TRBJ1-2, with TRBD1 matching over 7 bases. Germline CDR1 is SGDLS and CDR2 is YYNGEE. Losses at the gene ends were 0 bases for V and 7 bases for J; bases not matched to a gene: 9. CDR3 length: 15 residues. The CDR3: CASSVDFRGTAGYTF. The CDR3 region has the DNA TGTGCCAGCAGCGTAGATTTCAGGGGGACAGCTGGCTACACCTTC.